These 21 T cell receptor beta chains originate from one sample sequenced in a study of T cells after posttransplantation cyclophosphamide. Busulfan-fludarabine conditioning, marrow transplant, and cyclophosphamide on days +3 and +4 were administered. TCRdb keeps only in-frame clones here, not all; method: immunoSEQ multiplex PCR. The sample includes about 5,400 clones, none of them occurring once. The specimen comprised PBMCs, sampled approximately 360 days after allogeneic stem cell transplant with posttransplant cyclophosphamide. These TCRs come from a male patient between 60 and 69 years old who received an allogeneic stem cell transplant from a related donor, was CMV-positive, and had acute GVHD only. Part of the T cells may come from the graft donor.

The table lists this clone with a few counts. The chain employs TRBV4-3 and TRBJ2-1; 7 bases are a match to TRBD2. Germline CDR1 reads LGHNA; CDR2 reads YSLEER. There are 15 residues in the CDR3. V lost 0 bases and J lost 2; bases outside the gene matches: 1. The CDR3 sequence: CASSQETSPYNEQFF. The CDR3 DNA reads TGCGCCAGCAGCCAAGAGACTAGCCCCTACAATGAGCAGTTCTTC.

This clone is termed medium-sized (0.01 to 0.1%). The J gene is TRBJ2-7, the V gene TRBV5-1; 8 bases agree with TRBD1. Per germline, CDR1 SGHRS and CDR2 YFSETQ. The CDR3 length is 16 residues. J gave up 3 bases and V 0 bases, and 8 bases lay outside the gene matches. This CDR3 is CASSLDGQGFNYEQYF. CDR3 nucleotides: TGCGCCAGCAGCTTGGACGGACAGGGTTTCAACTACGAGCAGTACTTC.

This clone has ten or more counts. Here the CDR3 reads CASSPREGHTGELFF. The DNA of the CDR3 is TGCGCCAGCAGCCCCCGGGAGGGCCATACCGGGGAGCTGTTTTTT. The genes are TRBV5-1 and TRBJ2-2, with 8 bases aligning to TRBD2. The length of the CDR3 is 15 residues. Germline V gene sequence: CDR1 SGHRS, CDR2 YFSETQ. V lost 4 bases, J lost 5 bases, and 7 bases stayed unmatched.

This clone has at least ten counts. The CDR3 DNA sequence: TGTGCCAGTAGTCCGGGACAGGGCGGTAATTCACCCCTCCACTTT. This encodes CASSPGQGGNSPLHF. V and J are TRBV19 and TRBJ1-6; 9 nucleotides align to TRBD1. With 5 bases clipped from V and 6 bases from J, the junction kept 5 bases outside the gene matches. The germline gives CDR1 LNHDA, CDR2 SQIVND (reference sequence). This CDR3 spans 15 amino acids.

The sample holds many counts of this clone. CDR3 amino acids: CASSLGVAGGRGSDTQYF. Written as DNA, the CDR3 is TGCGCCAGCAGCTTGGGAGTAGCGGGGGGGCGCGGCTCAGATACGCAGTATTTT. The chain recombines TRBV5-1 with TRBJ2-3, with 11 bases that match TRBD2. Unmatched junction bases numbered 10, after V lost 0 bases and J lost 4 bases. This CDR3 is 18 amino acids long. The germline gives CDR1 SGHRS, CDR2 YFSETQ.

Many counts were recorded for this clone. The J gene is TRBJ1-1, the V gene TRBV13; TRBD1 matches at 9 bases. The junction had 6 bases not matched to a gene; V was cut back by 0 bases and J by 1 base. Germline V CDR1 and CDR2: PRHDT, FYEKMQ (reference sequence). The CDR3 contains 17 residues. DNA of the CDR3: TGTGCCAGCAGCTTAGGACAGGGGGCGTGGGCGAACACTGAAGCTTTCTTT. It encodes CASSLGQGAWANTEAFF.

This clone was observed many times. CDR3 sequence (DNA): TGTGCCAGCAGTCCTAGAATAACGGACAGGGGAGTGTCAGATACGCAGTATTTT. It yields the protein CASSPRITDRGVSDTQYF. J is TRBJ2-3 and V is TRBV2, with 9 bases that match TRBD1. The V gene's germline CDR1 is SNHLY and CDR2 FYNNEI. The CDR3 is 18 amino acids. The J segment lost 4 bases and the V segment lost 5 bases, leaving 16 bases of the junction unmatched. The whole variable domain, remainder taken from reference TRBV2 and TRBJ2-3, is EPEVTQTPSHQVTQMGQEVILRCVPISNHLYFYWYRQILGQKVEFLVSFYNNEISEKSEIFDDQFSVERPDGSNFTLKIRSTKLEDSAMYFCASSPRITDRGVSDTQYFGPGTRLTVL.

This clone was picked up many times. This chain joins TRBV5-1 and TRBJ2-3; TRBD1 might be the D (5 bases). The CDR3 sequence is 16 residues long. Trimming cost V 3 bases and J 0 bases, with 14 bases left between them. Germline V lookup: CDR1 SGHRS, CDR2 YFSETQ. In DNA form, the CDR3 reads TGCGCCAGCAGCTCGCAGGGTCGTGGTAGCACAGATACGCAGTATTTT. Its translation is CASSSQGRGSTDTQYF.

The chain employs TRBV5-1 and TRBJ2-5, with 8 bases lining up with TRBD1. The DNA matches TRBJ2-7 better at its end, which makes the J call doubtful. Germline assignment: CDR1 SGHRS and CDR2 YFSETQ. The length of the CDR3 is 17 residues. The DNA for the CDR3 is TGCGCCAGCAGCTTGGGCCGGACAGGGTTGTTAGGTTACGAGCAGTACTTC. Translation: CASSLGRTGLLGYEQYF.

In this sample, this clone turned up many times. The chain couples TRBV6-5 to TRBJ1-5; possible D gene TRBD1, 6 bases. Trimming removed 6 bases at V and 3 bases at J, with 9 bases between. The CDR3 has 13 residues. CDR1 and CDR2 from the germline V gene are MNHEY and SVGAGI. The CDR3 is CASSQGNNQPQHF. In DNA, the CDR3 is TGTGCCAGCAGCCAGGGGAACAATCAGCCCCAGCATTTT.

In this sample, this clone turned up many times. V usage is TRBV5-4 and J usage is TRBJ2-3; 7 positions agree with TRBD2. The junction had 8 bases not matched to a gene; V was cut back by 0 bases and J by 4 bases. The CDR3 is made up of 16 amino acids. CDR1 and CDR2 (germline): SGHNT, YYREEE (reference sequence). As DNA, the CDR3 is TGTGCCAGCAGCTTGGAGGGGCGGGAGAGCCCAGATACGCAGTATTTT. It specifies CASSLEGRESPDTQYF.

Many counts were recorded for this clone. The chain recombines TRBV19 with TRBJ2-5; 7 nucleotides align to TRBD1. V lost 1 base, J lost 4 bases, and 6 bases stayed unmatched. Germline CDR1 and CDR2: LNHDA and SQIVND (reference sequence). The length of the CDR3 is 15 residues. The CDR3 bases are TGTGCCAGTAGTATAGGGCAGGGGGAAAGAGAGACCCAGTACTTC. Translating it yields CASSIGQGERETQYF.

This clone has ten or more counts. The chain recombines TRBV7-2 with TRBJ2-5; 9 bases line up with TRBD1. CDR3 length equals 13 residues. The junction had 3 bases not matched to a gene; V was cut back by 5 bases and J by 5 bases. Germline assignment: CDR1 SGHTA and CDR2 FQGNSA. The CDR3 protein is CASSRGQGETQYF. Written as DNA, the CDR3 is TGTGCCAGCAGCCGAGGACAGGGGGAGACCCAGTACTTC.

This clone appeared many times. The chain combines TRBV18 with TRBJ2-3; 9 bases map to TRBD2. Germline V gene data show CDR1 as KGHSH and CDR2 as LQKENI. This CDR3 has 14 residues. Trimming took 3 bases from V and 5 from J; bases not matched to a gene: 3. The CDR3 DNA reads TGTGCCAGCTCACCCTTAGCGGGAGTAGATACGCAGTATTTT. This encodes CASSPLAGVDTQYF.

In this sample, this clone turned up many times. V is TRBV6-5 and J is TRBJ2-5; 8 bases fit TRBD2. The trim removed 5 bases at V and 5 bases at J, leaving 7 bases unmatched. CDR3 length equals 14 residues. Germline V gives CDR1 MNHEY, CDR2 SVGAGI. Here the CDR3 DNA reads TGTGCCAGCAGTCGGGGGGGTCTAACCGAGACCCAGTACTTC. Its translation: CASSRGGLTETQYF.

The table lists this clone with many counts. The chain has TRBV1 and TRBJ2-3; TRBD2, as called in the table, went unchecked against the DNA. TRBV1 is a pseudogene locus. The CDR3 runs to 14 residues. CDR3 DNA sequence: TGCACCAGCAGCCAAGGCGGGGTGAGCGATACGCAGTATTTT. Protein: CTSSQGGVSDTQYF.

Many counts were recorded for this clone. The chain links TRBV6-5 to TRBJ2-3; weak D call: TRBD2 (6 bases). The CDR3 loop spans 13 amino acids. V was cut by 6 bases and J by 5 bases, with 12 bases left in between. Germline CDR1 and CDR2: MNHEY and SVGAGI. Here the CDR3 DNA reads TGTGCCAGCAGCCCTGGAGGGAGAGATACGCAGTATTTT. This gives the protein CASSPGGRDTQYF.

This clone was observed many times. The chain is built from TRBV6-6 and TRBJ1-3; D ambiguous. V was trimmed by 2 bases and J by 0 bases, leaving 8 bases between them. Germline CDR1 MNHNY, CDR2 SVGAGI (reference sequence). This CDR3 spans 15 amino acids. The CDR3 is CASSYLSSSGNTIYF. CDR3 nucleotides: TGTGCCAGCAGTTACCTGAGTAGCTCTGGAAACACCATATATTTT.

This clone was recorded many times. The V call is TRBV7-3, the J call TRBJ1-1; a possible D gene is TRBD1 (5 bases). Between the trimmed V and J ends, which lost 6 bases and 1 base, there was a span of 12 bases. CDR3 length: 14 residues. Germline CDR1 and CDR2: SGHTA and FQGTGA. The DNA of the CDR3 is TGTGCCAGCAGTCCGTTCACAGGGAACACTGAAGCTTTCTTT. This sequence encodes CASSPFTGNTEAFF.

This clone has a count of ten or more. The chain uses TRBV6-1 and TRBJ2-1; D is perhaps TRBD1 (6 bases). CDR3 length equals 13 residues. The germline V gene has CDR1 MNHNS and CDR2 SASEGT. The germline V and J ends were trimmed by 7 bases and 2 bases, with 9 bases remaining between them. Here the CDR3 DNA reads TGTGCCAGCAAAAGGACAGCCTACAATGAGCAGTTCTTC. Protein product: CASKRTAYNEQFF.

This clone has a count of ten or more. The DNA for the CDR3 is TGTGCCAGCAGTATGAGAGCGACAGGGTTAGGGGGCAATGAGCAGTTCTTC. Amino acids: CASSMRATGLGGNEQFF. This chain links TRBV27 with TRBJ2-1; 7 bases are shared with TRBD1. The CDR3 loop spans 17 amino acids. The V gene end was trimmed by 5 bases and the J gene end by 6 bases; junction bases not matched to a gene: 16. Germline V lookup: CDR1 MNHEY, CDR2 SMNVEV (reference sequence).